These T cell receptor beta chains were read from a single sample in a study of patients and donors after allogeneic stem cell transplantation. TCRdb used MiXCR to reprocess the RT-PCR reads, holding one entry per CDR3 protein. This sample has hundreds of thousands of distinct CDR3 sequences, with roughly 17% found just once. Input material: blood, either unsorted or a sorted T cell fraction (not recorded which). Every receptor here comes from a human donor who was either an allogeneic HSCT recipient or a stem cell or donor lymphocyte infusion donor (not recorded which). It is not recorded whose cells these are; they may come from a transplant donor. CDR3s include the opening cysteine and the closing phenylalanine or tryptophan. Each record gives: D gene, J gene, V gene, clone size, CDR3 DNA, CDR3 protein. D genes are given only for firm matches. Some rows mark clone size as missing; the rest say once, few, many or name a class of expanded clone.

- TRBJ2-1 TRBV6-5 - TGTGCCAGCAGTTACTCCGGGGGCCTCTACAATGAGCAGTTCTTC CASSYSGGLYNEQFF
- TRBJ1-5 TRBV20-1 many TGCAGTGCTAAGCCAGGGTGGGGTCAGCCCCAGCATTTT CSAKPGWGQPQHF
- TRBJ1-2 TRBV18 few TGTGCCAGCAGCCCGGAAAGCAACTATGGCTACACCTTC CASSPESNYGYTF
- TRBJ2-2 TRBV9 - TGTGCCAGCAGCTACAGGGTCGCGGACACCGGGGAGCTGTTTTTT CASSYRVADTGELFF
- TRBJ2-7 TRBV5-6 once TGTGCCAGCATGGAAGTGAGAAGCGTGCAGTACTTC CASMEVRSVQYF
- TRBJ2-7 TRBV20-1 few TGCAGTGCTGCTAACCCCCGGGAGAACAGCCACGAGCAGTACTTC CSAANPRENSHEQYF
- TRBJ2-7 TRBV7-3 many TGTGCCAGCAGCTTACTCGCGGGACCCTCCGGGGTGTACGAGCAGTACTTC CASSLLAGPSGVYEQYF
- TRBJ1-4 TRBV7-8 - TGTGCCAGCAGCTCCCAAGGACAGTCTAATGAAAAACTGTTTTTT CASSSQGQSNEKLFF
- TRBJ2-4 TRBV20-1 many TGCAGTGCTCCCGGGACTGCCAAAAACATTCAGTACTTC CSAPGTAKNIQYF
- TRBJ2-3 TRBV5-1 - TGCGCCAGCAGCTTGGTGCCCGGGGGTAGCACAGATACGCAGTATTTT CASSLVPGGSTDTQYF
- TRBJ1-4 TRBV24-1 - TGTGCCACCAGTTCCAGGGGAGGTGAAAAACTGTTTTTT CATSSRGGEKLFF
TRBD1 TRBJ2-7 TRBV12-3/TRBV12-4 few TGTGCCAGCACCGACAGGGGACCATCCTACGAGCAGTACTTC CASTDRGPSYEQYF
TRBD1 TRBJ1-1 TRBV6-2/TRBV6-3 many TGTGCCAGCAGTTTCGAACAGGGGGCAAGATCTGAAGCTTTCTTT CASSFEQGARSEAFF
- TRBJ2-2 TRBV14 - TGTGCCAGCAGCTACCGACAGGGAGGCACCGGGGAGCTGTTTTTT CASSYRQGGTGELFF
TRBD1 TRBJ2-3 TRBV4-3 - TGCGCCAGCAGCCAAGATAGGACAGGGATGGCAGATACGCAGTATTTT CASSQDRTGMADTQYF
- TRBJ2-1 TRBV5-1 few TGCGCCAGCAGTCTTGGAATGGGCCCCGACCACAATGAGCAGTTCTTC CASSLGMGPDHNEQFF
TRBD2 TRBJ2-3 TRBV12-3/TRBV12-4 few TGTGCCAGCAGTTTTGGGCTAGCGGGGTCAGATACGCAGTATTTT CASSFGLAGSDTQYF
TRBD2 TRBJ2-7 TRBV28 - TGTGCCAGCAGTACTGGGACTAGCGGGAGGGACGAGCAGTACTTC CASSTGTSGRDEQYF
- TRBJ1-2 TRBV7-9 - TGTGCCAGCAGCCAGGGGCACATAGGTACTCACTATGGCTACACCTTC CASSQGHIGTHYGYTF
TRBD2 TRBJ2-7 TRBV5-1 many TGCGCCAGCAGCTTGGGGACTAGCGGGGGGCACGAGCAGTACTTC CASSLGTSGGHEQYF
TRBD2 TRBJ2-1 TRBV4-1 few TGCGCCAGCAGCCAAGGGGGACTAGCGACGCACAATGAGCAGTTCTTC CASSQGGLATHNEQFF
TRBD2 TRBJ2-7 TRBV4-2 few TGTGCCAGCAGCCAAGATCTGGGCGGGGGGTTCTACGAGCAGTACTTC CASSQDLGGGFYEQYF
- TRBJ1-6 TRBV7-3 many TGTGCCAGCAGCTGCGTTACAGGGAAGGAGATCCCTAATAATTCACCCCTCCACTTT CASSCVTGKEIPNNSPLHF
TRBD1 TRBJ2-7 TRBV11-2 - TGTGCCAGCAGCCTCTTCCGGGACAGTACCTACGAGCAGTACTTC CASSLFRDSTYEQYF